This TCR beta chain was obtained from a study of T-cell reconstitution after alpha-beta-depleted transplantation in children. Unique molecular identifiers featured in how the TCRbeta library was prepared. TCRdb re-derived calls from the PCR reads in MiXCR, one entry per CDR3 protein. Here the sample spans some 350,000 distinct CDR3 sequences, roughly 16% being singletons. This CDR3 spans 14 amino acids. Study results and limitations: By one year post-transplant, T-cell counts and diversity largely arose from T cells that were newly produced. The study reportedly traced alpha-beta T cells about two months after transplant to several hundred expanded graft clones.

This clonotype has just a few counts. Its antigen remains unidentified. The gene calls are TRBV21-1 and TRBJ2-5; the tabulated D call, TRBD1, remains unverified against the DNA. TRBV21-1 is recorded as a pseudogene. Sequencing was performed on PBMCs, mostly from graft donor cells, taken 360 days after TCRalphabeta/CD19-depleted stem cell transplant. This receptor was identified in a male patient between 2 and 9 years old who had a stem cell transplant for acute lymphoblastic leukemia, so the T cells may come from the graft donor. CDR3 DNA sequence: TGTGCCAGCAGCATAGGGACAGGTCAAGAGACCCAGTACTTC. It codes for CASSIGTGQETQYF.